One and the same sample provided the 2 T cell receptor beta chains below, sequenced in a study of blood T cell repertoires in COVID-19. Generated by immunoSEQ multiplex PCR, the TCRdb table keeps only in-frame clones and is missing some. The data hold approximately 160,000 clones, with more than 70% observed a single time. Input material: peripheral blood. All receptors come from a man aged 18 to 29 with active or convalescent COVID-19.

This clone was counted only a few times. The J gene is TRBJ1-2, the V gene TRBV3-1 (or the pseudogene TRBV3-2); a weak D match, TRBD1 (5 bases). Germline V gene lookup returns CDR1 LGHDT and CDR2 YNNKEL (reference sequence). CDR3 size: 14 residues. The ends were cut back, 6 bases at V and 2 bases at J, with 13 bases in the middle. In nucleotides, the CDR3 is TGTGCCAGCAGATCTACCCGGGGGAACTATGGCTACACCTTC. It codes for CASRSTRGNYGYTF.

This CDR3 is CASSSLAGATGELFF. In DNA, the CDR3 is TGTGCCAGCAGCTCCCTAGCGGGAGCCACCGGGGAGCTGTTTTTT. The chain has TRBV7-9 and TRBJ2-2; 10 bases are a match to TRBD2. The CDR3 is 15 amino acids. Germline-derived CDR1 and CDR2 are SEHNR and FQNEAQ (reference sequence). Unmatched junction bases numbered 3, after V lost 4 bases and J lost 4 bases.